The 24 T cell receptor beta chains given below trace back to one sample, sequenced in a study of control samples from healthy donors and cancer patients. TCRdb's table, derived via immunoSEQ multiplex PCR, lists solely in-frame clones and lacks some. The repertoire holds around 150,000 clones, with around 86% as singletons. Sequenced input: blood. These receptors all come from a man aged 30 to 45 in good health.

This sequence joins TRBV5-4 and TRBJ1-1; D is possibly TRBD1 (6 bases). CDR3 length: 13 amino acids. V gave up 4 bases and J gave up 3 bases, with 10 bases separating them. Germline V lookup: CDR1 SGHNT, CDR2 YYREEE (reference sequence). CDR3 residues: CASSTRQDTEAFF. The CDR3 region has the DNA TGTGCCAGCAGCACTAGACAGGACACTGAAGCTTTCTTT.

The chain is built from TRBV3-1 (or the pseudogene TRBV3-2) and TRBJ2-3; unclear D gene. The CDR3 has 15 residues. Germline CDR1 reads LGHDT; CDR2 reads YNNKEL (reference sequence). V was clipped by 0 bases and J by 0 bases, with 7 bases between them. The CDR3, as DNA: TGTGCCAGCAGCCAAGAAACGAGAAGCACAGATACGCAGTATTTT. Protein: CASSQETRSTDTQYF.

V and J are TRBV7-9 and TRBJ2-3, with D perhaps TRBD2 (5 bases). The V gene lost 7 bases and the J gene lost 3 bases, with 8 bases spanning the gap. The CDR3 sequence is 12 residues long. Germline CDR1 reads SEHNR; CDR2 reads FQNEAQ (reference sequence). Here the CDR3 DNA reads TGTGCCAGCACTAGGGAGACAGATACGCAGTATTTT. Its translation: CASTRETDTQYF. Combining the CDR3 with reference TRBV7-9 and TRBJ2-3 gives the whole variable domain DTGVSQNPRHKITKRGQNVTFRCDPISEHNRLYWYRQTLGQGPEFLTYFQNEAQLEKSRLLSDRFSAERPKGSFSTLEIQRTEQGDSAMYLCASTRETDTQYFGPGTRLTVL.

This chain joins TRBV5-4 and TRBJ2-3; 7 bases map to TRBD2. The CDR3 contains 15 residues. From germline, CDR1 is SGHNT and CDR2 YYREEE (reference sequence). V lost 5 bases to trimming and J lost 3 bases; unmatched junction nucleotides: 9. CDR3 in DNA: TGTGCCAGCAGGTCATCTCGCGGGAGTACAGATACGCAGTATTTT. Protein product: CASRSSRGSTDTQYF.

The CDR3 loop reads CASSFKDTQYF. As DNA, the CDR3 is TGTGCCAGCAGCTTTAAAGATACGCAGTATTTT. This chain uses TRBV7-2 with TRBJ2-3; D remains unclear. The CDR3 consists of 11 residues. In germline, CDR1 is SGHTA, CDR2 FQGNSA. V was shortened by 3 bases and J by 5 bases, with 3 bases between the two germline ends.

V and J are TRBV9 and TRBJ1-4; D unresolved. Germline V CDR1 and CDR2: SGDLS, YYNGEE. The CDR3 is 15 amino acids. Trimming removed 4 bases at V and 5 bases at J, with 15 bases between. The CDR3 protein is CASSLDGRKNEKLFF. The DNA for the CDR3 is TGTGCCAGCAGCCTCGACGGGCGAAAGAATGAAAAACTGTTTTTT.

The chain recombines TRBV5-4 with TRBJ1-6; 8 positions agree with TRBD1. J gave up 8 bases and V 0 bases, and 1 base lay outside the gene matches. This CDR3 has 14 residues. The germline V gene encodes CDR1 SGHNT and CDR2 YYREEE (reference sequence). The CDR3 DNA reads as TGTGCCAGCAGCTTGGACAGGGGGGATTCACCCCTCCACTTT. This translates into CASSLDRGDSPLHF.

This chain links TRBV6-2 or TRBV6-3 with TRBJ1-2, with TRBD1 identical over 9 bases. CDR1 and CDR2 (germline): MNHEY, SVGEGT. The CDR3 length is 15 residues. The V and J ends lost 5 bases and 5 bases, in that order; junction bases with no gene match: 9. The CDR3 DNA is TGTGCCAGCAGTGCAACACAGGGGGCCGCGTATGGCTACACCTTC. It is translated as CASSATQGAAYGYTF.

V and J are TRBV19 and TRBJ2-3; D is unresolved. With 2 bases removed from V and 7 bases from J, the gap between germline ends came to 10 bases. CDR3 length: 13 residues. Germline assignment: CDR1 LNHDA and CDR2 SQIVND (reference sequence). This CDR3 is CASSILIGNTQYF. The CDR3 DNA is TGTGCCAGTAGTATACTGATCGGTAATACGCAGTATTTT.

Concerning this clone: One end of the junction varies from germline; a read error may be responsible. The gene calls are TRBV3-1 (or the pseudogene TRBV3-2) and TRBJ1-1; TRBD1 is a possible D gene (6 bases). CDR3 length equals 16 residues. CDR1 is LGHDT and CDR2 is YNNKEL in the germline V gene (reference sequence). The CDR3: CASSQGGARGSTEAFF. DNA for the CDR3: TGTGCCAGCAGTCAAGGGGGGGCGCGGGGGAGCACTGAAGCTTTCTTT.

Only one count was recorded for this clone. J is TRBJ1-1 and V is TRBV6-5; D is unclear. The V gene's germline CDR1 is MNHEY and CDR2 SVGAGI. Deletions cut 11 bases from V and 2 bases from J, with 15 bases between. The CDR3 has 13 residues. This CDR3 reads CAGRPDGNTEAFF. The CDR3 DNA sequence: TGTGCCGGCCGACCGGACGGTAACACTGAAGCTTTCTTT.

The sample holds one count of this clone. This rearrangement joins TRBV12-5 to TRBJ2-1; maybe TRBD2 (7 bases). The germline V gene has CDR1 LGHNT and CDR2 FRNRAP. V dropped 0 bases and J dropped 4 bases, with 19 bases sitting between them. The CDR3 is made up of 18 amino acids. CDR3 nucleotide sequence: TGTGCTAGTGGTTTGGTACGGGGGGCGGGAGAATTATACAATGAGCAGTTCTTC. It specifies CASGLVRGAGELYNEQFF.

V gene TRBV6-1 combines with J gene TRBJ1-2; a possible D gene is TRBD1 (6 bases). This CDR3 region has 14 residues. Trimming took 0 bases from V and 9 from J, leaving 14 bases between them. Germline V gives CDR1 MNHNS, CDR2 SASEGT. The CDR3 nucleotides are TGTGCCAGCAGTGAAGCGGACAGACCTTGGAGCTACACCTTC. It codes for CASSEADRPWSYTF.

The gene calls are TRBV7-9 and TRBJ2-7, with 9 nucleotides matching TRBD1. The CDR3 sequence is 14 residues long. Germline V gives CDR1 SEHNR, CDR2 FQNEAQ (reference sequence). The J segment lost 3 bases and the V segment lost 6 bases, leaving 6 bases of the junction unmatched. The CDR3 DNA reads TGTGCCAGCAGAGATACGGGACAGGGCTACGAGCAGTACTTC. Amino acid sequence: CASRDTGQGYEQYF.

A remark on this clone: In the same sample, other DNA sequences code for this CDR3. This chain uses TRBV6-5 with TRBJ1-2; unclear D gene. CDR1 and CDR2 from the germline V gene are MNHEY and SVGAGI. Trimming shortened V by 0 bases and J by 2 bases, and 7 bases separated the two germline ends. The CDR3 has 14 residues. CDR3 sequence (DNA): TGTGCCAGCAGTTACTCGAGAGGGAACTATGGCTACACCTTC. Its protein is CASSYSRGNYGYTF.

This clone is a singleton in its sample. The rearrangement uses TRBV14 and TRBJ2-7, with 8 positions matching TRBD1. The trim removed 0 bases at V and 7 bases at J, leaving 23 bases unmatched. Germline loops: CDR1 SGHDN, CDR2 FVKESK. This CDR3 has 20 amino acids. The CDR3 DNA follows: TGTGCCAGCAGCCAAGATAATTGGAGACAGGGGTCAGGGGCCCATTCGGAGCAGTACTTC. Its translation: CASSQDNWRQGSGAHSEQYF. The full variable domain, its missing parts supplied by reference TRBV14 and TRBJ2-7, is EAGVTQFPSHSVIEKGQTVTLRCDPISGHDNLYWYRRVMGKEIKFLLHFVKESKQDESGMPNNRFLAERTGGTYSTLKVQPAELEDSGVYFCASSQDNWRQGSGAHSEQYFGPGTRLTVT.

J is TRBJ2-7 and V is TRBV5-1; 7 bases match TRBD1. Germline V gene data show CDR1 as SGHRS and CDR2 as YFSETQ. The J segment lost 6 bases and the V segment lost 3 bases, leaving 9 bases of the junction unmatched. The CDR3 covers 14 residues. The CDR3 region is CASSSQTAGGEQYF. DNA of the CDR3: TGCGCCAGCAGCTCGCAAACGGCAGGGGGCGAGCAGTACTTC.

This clone has more than one count but fewer than ten. The rearrangement uses TRBV15 and TRBJ2-1; 11 positions agree with TRBD1. This CDR3 has 16 residues. The V and J ends lost 1 base and 9 bases, in that order; junction bases with no gene match: 8. The V gene's germline CDR1 is LNHNV and CDR2 YYDKDF (reference sequence). The CDR3 DNA is TGTGCCACCAGCAGAGCCCCCGGGACAGGGGGAATTGAGCAGTTCTTC. The encoded protein is CATSRAPGTGGIEQFF.

V usage is TRBV11-3 and J usage is TRBJ2-5, with D possibly matching TRBD2 (6 bases). Looked up from germline, CDR1 is SGHNT and CDR2 is YENEEA. The CDR3 spans 14 residues. With 4 bases removed from V and 1 base from J, the gap between germline ends came to 10 bases. The CDR3 protein is CASSSGVTQETQYF. In DNA, the CDR3 is TGTGCCAGCAGCTCGGGGGTCACCCAAGAGACCCAGTACTTC.

CDR3 region: CASSLPGAVPYEQYF. The CDR3 nucleotides are TGTGCCAGCAGCCTCCCGGGGGCGGTACCGTACGAGCAGTACTTC. The chain employs TRBV5-4 and TRBJ2-7, with D perhaps given as TRBD1 or TRBD2 (6 bases each). The length of the CDR3 is 15 residues. The germline V gene has CDR1 SGHNT and CDR2 YYREEE (reference sequence). Trimming took off 4 bases at V and 4 bases at J, with 18 bases between the two ends.

The sample holds a few counts of this clone. This sequence joins TRBV4-3 and TRBJ1-1; TRBD1 matches 7 bases. CDR3 size: 16 residues. V was clipped by 3 bases and J by 3 bases; unmatched bases: 10. CDR1 is LGHNA and CDR2 is YSLEER in the germline V gene. CDR3 bases: TGCGCCAGCAGCCAGTTACCGGCGGACAGGCACACTGAAGCTTTCTTT. It translates to CASSQLPADRHTEAFF.

In this sample, this clone turned up a few times. This chain links TRBV30 with TRBJ1-2, with a possible D match to TRBD1 (6 bases). The ends were cut back, 0 bases at V and 7 bases at J, with 12 bases in the middle. Germline CDR1 and CDR2: GTSNPN and SVGIG (reference sequence). This CDR3 has 13 amino acids. CDR3 residues: CAWSVTGTGGYTF. The CDR3 DNA follows: TGTGCCTGGAGTGTAACAGGGACCGGTGGCTACACCTTC.

The rearrangement joins TRBV5-1 to TRBJ2-1, with 9 bases fitting TRBD1. The CDR3 spans 15 residues. V lost 4 bases and J lost 3; bases outside the gene matches: 5. Looked up from germline, CDR1 is SGHRS and CDR2 is YFSETQ. For the CDR3, the DNA is TGCGCCAGCAGCGCCGGGACAGGGAACTACAATGAGCAGTTCTTC. This translates into CASSAGTGNYNEQFF. The whole variable domain, remainder taken from reference TRBV5-1 and TRBJ2-1, is KAGVTQTPRYLIKTRGQQVTLSCSPISGHRSVSWYQQTPGQGLQFLFEYFSETQRNKGNFPGRFSGRQFSNSRSEMNVSTLELGDSALYLCASSAGTGNYNEQFFGPGTRLTVL.

The chain employs TRBV29-1 and TRBJ2-3; 7 nucleotides match TRBD1. Germline V gene data show CDR1 as SQVTM and CDR2 as ANQGSEA. This CDR3 has 15 amino acids. J was trimmed by 6 bases and V by 5 bases; bases with no gene match: 14. CDR3 protein: CSVSIGPGQQDTQYF. CDR3 nucleotides: TGCAGCGTTTCTATTGGACCGGGACAGCAGGATACGCAGTATTTT.